This TCR beta chain was sequenced during a study of blood T cell repertoires in COVID-19. As for the study in general: The samples span acute and convalescent COVID-19 from the United States, Italy and Spain. In each case, the material was cDNA or gDNA derived from T cells, B-cell-depleted T cells, or PBMCs.

Germline V gives CDR1 SQVTM, CDR2 ANQGSEA. Trimming cost V 6 bases and J 3 bases, with 21 bases left between them. The CDR3 is made up of 15 amino acids. Original analysis: Amplification of reference gene primers was used by the study to estimate nucleated cell counts. Some clones are missing from TCRdb's copy, which holds only in-frame ones; the method was immunoSEQ multiplex PCR. V and J calls and clone size follow that table, whereas D and trimming were derived from the DNA. The table records some 150,000 clones, around 87% of them present only once. J is TRBJ2-7 and V is TRBV29-1, with D possibly TRBD1 on 6 matching bases. Sequencing was done on a sample of peripheral blood. This sequence was found in a woman between 35 and 50 years old with acute or convalescent COVID-19. CDR3 amino acids: CSVWDKFIPNYEQYF. The CDR3 DNA is TGCAGCGTGTGGGACAAATTCATCCCCAACTACGAGCAGTACTTC.